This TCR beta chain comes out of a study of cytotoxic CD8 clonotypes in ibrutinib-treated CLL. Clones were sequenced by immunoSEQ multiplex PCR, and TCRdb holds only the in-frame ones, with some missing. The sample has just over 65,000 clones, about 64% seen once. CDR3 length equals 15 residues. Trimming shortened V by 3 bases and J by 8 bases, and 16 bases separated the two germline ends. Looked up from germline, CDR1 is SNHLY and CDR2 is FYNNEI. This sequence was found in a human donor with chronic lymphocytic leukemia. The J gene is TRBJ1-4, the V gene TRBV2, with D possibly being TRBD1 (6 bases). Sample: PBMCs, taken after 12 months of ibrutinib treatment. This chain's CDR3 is CASSDTAGVGEKLFF. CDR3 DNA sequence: TGTGCCAGCAGTGATACGGCAGGGGTAGGGGAAAAACTGTTTTTT. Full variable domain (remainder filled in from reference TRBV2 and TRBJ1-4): EPEVTQTPSHQVTQMGQEVILRCVPISNHLYFYWYRQILGQKVEFLVSFYNNEISEKSEIFDDQFSVERPDGSNFTLKIRSTKLEDSAMYFCASSDTAGVGEKLFFGSGTQLSVL.